This T cell receptor beta chain is from a study of blood T cell repertoires in COVID-19. Across the whole study: From T cells, B-cell-depleted T cells, or PBMCs came the material, which was cDNA or gDNA.

Germline loops: CDR1 MDHEN, CDR2 SYDVKM. The CDR3 consists of 13 residues. Germline trimming cut 9 bases from V and 8 bases from J; bases unmatched to any gene: 12. Clones were sequenced by immunoSEQ multiplex PCR, and TCRdb holds only the in-frame ones, with some missing. The sample consists of roughly 180,000 clones, roughly 82% of them appearing once. This chain joins TRBV28 and TRBJ1-2, with TRBD1 matching over 7 bases. This receptor was identified in a man between 45 and 60 years old who had recovered from COVID-19. Sequencing was performed on PBMCs or T cells enriched from blood (not recorded which). Written as DNA, the CDR3 is TGTGCCAGTAAGGAGGGGGCAGTTTGGGGCTACACCTTC. Its protein is CASKEGAVWGYTF.